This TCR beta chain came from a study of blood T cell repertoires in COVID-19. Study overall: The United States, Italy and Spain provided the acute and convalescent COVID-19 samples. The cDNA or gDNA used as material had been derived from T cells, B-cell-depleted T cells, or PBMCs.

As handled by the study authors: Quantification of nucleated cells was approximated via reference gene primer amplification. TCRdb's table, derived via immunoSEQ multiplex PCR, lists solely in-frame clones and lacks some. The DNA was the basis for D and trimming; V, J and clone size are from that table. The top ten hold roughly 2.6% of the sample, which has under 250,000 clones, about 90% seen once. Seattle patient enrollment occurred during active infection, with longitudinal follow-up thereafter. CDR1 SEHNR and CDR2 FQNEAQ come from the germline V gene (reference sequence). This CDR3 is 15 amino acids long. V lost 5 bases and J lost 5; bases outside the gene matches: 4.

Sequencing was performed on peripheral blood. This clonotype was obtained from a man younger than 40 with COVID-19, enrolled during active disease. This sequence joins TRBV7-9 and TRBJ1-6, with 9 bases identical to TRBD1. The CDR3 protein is CASSPRDRDNSPLHF. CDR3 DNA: TGTGCCAGCAGCCCTCGGGACAGGGATAATTCACCCCTCCACTTT.